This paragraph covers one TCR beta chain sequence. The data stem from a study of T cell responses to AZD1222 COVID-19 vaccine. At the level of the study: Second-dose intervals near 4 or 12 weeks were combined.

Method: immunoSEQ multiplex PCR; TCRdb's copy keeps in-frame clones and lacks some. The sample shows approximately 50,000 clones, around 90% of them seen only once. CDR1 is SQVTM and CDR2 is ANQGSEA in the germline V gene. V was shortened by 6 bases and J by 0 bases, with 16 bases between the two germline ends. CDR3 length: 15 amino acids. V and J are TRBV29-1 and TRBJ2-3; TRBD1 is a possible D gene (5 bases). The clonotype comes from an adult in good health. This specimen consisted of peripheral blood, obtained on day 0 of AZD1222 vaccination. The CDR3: CSVVGEESSTDTQYF. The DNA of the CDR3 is TGCAGCGTCGTAGGGGAAGAGAGCAGCACAGATACGCAGTATTTT.